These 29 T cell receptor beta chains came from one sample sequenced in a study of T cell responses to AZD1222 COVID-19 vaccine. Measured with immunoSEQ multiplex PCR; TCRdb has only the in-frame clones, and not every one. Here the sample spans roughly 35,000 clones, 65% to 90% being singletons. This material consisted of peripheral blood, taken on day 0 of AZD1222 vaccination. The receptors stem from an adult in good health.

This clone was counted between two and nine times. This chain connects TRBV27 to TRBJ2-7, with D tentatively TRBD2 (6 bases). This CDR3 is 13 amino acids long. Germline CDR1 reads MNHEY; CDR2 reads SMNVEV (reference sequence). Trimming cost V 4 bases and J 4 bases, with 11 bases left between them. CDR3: CASSSGAGYEQYF. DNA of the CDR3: TGTGCCAGCAGTTCCGGGGCGGGGTACGAGCAGTACTTC.

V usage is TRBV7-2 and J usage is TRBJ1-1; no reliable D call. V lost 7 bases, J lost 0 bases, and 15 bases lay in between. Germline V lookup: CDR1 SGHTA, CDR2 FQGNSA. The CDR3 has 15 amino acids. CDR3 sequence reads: CASTPGQVMNTEAFF. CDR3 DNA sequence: TGTGCCAGCACGCCCGGGCAAGTCATGAACACTGAAGCTTTCTTT.

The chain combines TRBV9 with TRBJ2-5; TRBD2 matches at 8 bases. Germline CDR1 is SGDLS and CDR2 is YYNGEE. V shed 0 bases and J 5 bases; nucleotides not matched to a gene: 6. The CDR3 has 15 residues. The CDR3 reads CASSVAPAGVETQYF. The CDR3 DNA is TGTGCCAGCAGCGTAGCTCCAGCGGGAGTTGAGACCCAGTACTTC.

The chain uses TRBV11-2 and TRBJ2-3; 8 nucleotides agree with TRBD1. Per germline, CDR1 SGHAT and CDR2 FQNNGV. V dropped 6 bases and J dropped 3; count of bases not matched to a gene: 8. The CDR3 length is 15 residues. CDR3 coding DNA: TGTGCCAGCAGAGAAACTGGGACAGGTACAGATACGCAGTATTTT. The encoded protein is CASRETGTGTDTQYF.

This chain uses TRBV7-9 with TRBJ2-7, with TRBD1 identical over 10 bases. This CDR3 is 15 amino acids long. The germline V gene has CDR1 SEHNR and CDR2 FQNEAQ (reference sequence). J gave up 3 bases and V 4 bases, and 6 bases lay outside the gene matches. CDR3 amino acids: CASSSSGTGDYEQYF. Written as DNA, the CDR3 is TGTGCCAGCAGCTCATCCGGGACAGGGGACTACGAGCAGTACTTC.

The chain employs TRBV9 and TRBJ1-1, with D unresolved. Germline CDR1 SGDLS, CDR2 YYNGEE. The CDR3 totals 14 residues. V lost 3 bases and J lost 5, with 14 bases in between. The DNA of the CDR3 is TGTGCCAGCAGCGAGGGTATTGGAGGAACTGAAGCTTTCTTT. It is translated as CASSEGIGGTEAFF.

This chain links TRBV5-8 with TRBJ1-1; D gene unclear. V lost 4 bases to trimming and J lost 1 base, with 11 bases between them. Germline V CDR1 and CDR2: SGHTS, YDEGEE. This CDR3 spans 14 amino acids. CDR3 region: CASSQLRGNTEAFF. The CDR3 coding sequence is TGTGCCAGCAGCCAACTTCGGGGGAACACTGAAGCTTTCTTT.

The CDR3 here is CASSLRDRSLFGNTIYF. The DNA of the CDR3 is TGTGCCAGCAGCTTACGGGACAGGAGCCTCTTTGGAAACACCATATATTTT. The gene calls are TRBV7-2 and TRBJ1-3, with TRBD1 identical over 8 bases. V shed 2 bases, J shed 3 bases, and the junction held 9 bases outside the gene matches. CDR1 and CDR2 (germline): SGHTA, FQGNSA. The CDR3 covers 17 residues.

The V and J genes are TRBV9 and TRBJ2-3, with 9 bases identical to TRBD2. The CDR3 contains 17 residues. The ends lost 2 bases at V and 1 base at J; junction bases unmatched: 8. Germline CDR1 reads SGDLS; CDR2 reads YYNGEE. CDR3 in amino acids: CASSVAPAGGGTDTQYF. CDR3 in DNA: TGTGCCAGCAGCGTCGCCCCAGCGGGAGGCGGCACAGATACGCAGTATTTT.

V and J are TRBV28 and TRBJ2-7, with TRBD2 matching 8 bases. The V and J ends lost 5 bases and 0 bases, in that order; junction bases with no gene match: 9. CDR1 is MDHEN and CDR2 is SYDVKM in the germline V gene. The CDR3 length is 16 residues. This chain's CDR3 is CASSAPGTRSSYEQYF. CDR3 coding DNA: TGTGCCAGCAGTGCACCAGGGACTAGAAGCTCCTACGAGCAGTACTTC.

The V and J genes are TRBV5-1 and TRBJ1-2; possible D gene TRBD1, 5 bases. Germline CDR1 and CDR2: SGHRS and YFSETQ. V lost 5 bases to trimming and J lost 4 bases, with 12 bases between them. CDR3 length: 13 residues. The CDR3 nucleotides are TGCGCCAGCAGAGAGGGACTGTCCTATGGCTACACCTTC. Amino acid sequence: CASREGLSYGYTF.

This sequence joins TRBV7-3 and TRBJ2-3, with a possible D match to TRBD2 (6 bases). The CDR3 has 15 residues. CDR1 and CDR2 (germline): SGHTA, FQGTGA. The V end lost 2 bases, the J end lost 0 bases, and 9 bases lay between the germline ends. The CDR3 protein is CASSLAGSSTDTQYF. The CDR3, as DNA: TGTGCCAGCAGCTTAGCGGGATCTAGCACAGATACGCAGTATTTT.

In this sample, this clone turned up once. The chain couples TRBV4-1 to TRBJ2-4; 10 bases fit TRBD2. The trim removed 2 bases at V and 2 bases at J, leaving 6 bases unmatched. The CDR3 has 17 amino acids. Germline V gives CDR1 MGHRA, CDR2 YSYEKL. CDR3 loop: CASSQPPAGGTKNIQYF. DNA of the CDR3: TGCGCCAGCAGCCAACCCCCAGCGGGGGGGACCAAAAACATTCAGTACTTC.

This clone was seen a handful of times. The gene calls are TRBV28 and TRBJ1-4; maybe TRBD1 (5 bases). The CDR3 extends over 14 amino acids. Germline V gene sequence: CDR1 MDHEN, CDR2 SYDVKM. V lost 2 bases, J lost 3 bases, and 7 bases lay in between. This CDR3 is CASSLPGPNEKLFF. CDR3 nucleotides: TGTGCCAGCAGTTTACCGGGGCCTAATGAAAAACTGTTTTTT.

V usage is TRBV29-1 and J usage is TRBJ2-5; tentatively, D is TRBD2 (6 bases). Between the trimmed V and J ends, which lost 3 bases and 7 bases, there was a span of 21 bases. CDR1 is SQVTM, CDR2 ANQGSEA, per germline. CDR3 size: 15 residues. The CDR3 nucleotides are TGCAGCGTTGAGACGGGACTGGCATTAATCAGGACCCAGTACTTC. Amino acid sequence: CSVETGLALIRTQYF.

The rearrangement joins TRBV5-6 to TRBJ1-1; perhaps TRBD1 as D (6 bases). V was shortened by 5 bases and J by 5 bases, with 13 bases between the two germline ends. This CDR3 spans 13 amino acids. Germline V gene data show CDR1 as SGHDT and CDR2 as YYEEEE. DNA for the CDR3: TGTGCCAGCAGTCAGGGGTTAGAAACTGAAGCTTTCTTT. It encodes CASSQGLETEAFF.

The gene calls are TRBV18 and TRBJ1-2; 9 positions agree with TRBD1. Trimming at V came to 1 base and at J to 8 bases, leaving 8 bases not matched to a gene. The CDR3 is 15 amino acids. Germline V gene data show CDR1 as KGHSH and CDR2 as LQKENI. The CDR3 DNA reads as TGTGCCAGCTCACCACAGGGACAGGGATCTTGGGGCTACACCTTC. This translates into CASSPQGQGSWGYTF.

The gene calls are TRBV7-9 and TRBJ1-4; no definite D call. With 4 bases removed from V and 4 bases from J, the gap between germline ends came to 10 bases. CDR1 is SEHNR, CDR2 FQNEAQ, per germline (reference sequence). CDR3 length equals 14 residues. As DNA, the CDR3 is TGTGCCAGCAGCTCCTCCGGTGGTAATGAAAAACTGTTTTTT. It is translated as CASSSSGGNEKLFF. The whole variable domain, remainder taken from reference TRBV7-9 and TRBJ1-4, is DTGVSQNPRHKITKRGQNVTFRCDPISEHNRLYWYRQTLGQGPEFLTYFQNEAQLEKSRLLSDRFSAERPKGSFSTLEIQRTEQGDSAMYLCASSSSGGNEKLFFGSGTQLSVL.

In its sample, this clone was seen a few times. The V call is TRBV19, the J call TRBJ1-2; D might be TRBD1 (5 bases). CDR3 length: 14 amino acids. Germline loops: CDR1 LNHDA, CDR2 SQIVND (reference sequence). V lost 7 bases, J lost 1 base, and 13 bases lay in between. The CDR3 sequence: CASTPGTLNYGYTF. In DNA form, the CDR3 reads TGTGCCAGTACCCCCGGGACCCTTAACTATGGCTACACCTTC.

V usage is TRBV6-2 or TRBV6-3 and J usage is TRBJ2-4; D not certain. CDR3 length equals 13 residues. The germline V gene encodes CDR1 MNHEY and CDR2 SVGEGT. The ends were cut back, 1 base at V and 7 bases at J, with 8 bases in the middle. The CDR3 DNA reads TGTGCCAGCAGTTACTTATTGACTAACATTCAGTACTTC. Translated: CASSYLLTNIQYF.

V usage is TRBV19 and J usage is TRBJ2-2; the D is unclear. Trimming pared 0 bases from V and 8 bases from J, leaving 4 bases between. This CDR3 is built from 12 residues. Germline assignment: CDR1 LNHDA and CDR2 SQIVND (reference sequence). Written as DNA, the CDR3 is TGTGCCAGTAGTATAGAGAAGGGGGAGCTGTTTTTT. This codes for CASSIEKGELFF.

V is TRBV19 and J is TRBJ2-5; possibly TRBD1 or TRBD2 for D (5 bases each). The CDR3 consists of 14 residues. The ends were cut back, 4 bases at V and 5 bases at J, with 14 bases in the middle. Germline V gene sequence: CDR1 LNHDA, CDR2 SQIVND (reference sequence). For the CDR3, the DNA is TGTGCCAGTAGTAGAGGGGAGTCGCGTGAGACCCAGTACTTC. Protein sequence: CASSRGESRETQYF.

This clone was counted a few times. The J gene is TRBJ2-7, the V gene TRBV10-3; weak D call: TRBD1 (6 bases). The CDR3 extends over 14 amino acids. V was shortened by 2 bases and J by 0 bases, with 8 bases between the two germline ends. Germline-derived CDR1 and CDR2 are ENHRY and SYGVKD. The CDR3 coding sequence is TGTGCCATCAGTGAGGGACAGAGCTCCTACGAGCAGTACTTC. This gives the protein CAISEGQSSYEQYF.

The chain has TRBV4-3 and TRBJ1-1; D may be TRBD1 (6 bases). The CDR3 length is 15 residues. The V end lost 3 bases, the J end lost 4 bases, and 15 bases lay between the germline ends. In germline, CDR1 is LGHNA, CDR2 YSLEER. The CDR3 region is CASSQGGGEATEAFF. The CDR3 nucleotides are TGCGCCAGCAGCCAGGGGGGCGGGGAGGCCACTGAAGCTTTCTTT.

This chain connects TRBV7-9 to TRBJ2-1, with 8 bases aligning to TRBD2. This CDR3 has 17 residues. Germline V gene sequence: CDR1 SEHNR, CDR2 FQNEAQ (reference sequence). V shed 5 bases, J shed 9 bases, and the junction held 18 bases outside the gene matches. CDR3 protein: CASSPSRAGGLLGEQFF. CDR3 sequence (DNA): TGTGCCAGCAGCCCTTCACGGGCGGGGGGCCTTCTTGGTGAGCAGTTCTTC.

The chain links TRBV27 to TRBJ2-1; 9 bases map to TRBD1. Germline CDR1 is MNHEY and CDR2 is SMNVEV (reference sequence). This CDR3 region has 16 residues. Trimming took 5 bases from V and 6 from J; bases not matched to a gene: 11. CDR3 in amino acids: CASSTWGQGTANEQFF. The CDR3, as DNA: TGTGCCAGCAGTACCTGGGGACAGGGTACGGCCAATGAGCAGTTCTTC.

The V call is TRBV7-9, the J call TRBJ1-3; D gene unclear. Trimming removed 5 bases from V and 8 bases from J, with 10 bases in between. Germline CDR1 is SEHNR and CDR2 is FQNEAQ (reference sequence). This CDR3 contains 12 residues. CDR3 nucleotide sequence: TGTGCCAGCAGCCCGCCGGACTACACCATATATTTT. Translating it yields CASSPPDYTIYF. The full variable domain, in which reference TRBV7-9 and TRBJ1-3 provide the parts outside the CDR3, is DTGVSQNPRHKITKRGQNVTFRCDPISEHNRLYWYRQTLGQGPEFLTYFQNEAQLEKSRLLSDRFSAERPKGSFSTLEIQRTEQGDSAMYLCASSPPDYTIYFGEGSWLTVV.

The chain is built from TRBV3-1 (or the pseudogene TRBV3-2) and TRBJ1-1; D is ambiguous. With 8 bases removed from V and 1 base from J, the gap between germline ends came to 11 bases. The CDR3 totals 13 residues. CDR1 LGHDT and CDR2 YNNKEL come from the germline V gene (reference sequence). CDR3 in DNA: TGTGCCAGCGGGTGGAGTAGGAACACTGAAGCTTTCTTT. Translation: CASGWSRNTEAFF.

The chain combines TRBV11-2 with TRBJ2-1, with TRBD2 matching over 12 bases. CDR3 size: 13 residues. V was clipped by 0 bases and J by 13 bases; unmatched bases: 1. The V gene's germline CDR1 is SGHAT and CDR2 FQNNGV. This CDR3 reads CASSLETSGSQFF. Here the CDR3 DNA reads TGTGCCAGCAGCTTAGAGACTAGCGGGAGCCAGTTCTTC. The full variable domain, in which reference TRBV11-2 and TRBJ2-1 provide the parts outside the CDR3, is EAGVAQSPRYKIIEKRQSVAFWCNPISGHATLYWYQQILGQGPKLLIQFQNNGVVDDSQLPKDRFSAERLKGVDSTLKIQPAKLEDSAVYLCASSLETSGSQFFGPGTRLTVL.